This is a list of T cell receptor beta chains from one sample in a study of cytomegalovirus exposure and HLA in healthy donors. Some clones are missing from TCRdb's copy, which holds only in-frame ones; the method was immunoSEQ multiplex PCR. This table holds about 140,000 clones, about 80% found once. What was sequenced was PBMCs. These receptor sequences come from a man aged 18 to 29 in good health and CMV-seronegative. The CDR3 runs from the conserved cysteine through the conserved F or W. D genes are given only for firm matches. Expanded clones are given a class, and other clones once, few, many or no size at all.

j_gene | abundance | v_gene | d_gene | CDR3aa | CDR3nt
TRBJ2-7 | - | TRBV13 | TRBD1 | CASSFSIPTGTGSYEQYF | TGTGCCAGCAGCTTTTCGATACCTACCGGGACAGGGTCCTACGAGCAGTACTTC
TRBJ1-1 | once | TRBV5-6 | TRBD1 | CASSRRPTGEGTEAFF | TGTGCCAGCAGCAGAAGACCCACAGGGGAAGGAACTGAAGCTTTCTTT
TRBJ2-1 | - | TRBV27 | TRBD2 | CASSLSMGPSGRDNEQFF | TGTGCCAGCAGCCTCTCAATGGGTCCTAGCGGGAGGGACAATGAGCAGTTCTTC
TRBJ2-7 | few | TRBV6-1 | TRBD1 | CASSEARGSSYEQYF | TGTGCCAGCAGTGAGGCCAGGGGGAGCTCTTACGAGCAGTACTTC
TRBJ2-5 | - | TRBV6-1 | TRBD1 | CASRRGQGETQYF | TGTGCCAGCAGAAGGGGACAGGGAGAGACCCAGTACTTC
TRBJ1-1 | - | TRBV20-1 | - | CSASVYTEAFF | TGCAGTGCTAGCGTGTACACTGAAGCTTTCTTT
TRBJ1-1 | - | TRBV30 | - | CAWSAQMNTEAFF | TGTGCCTGGAGTGCACAGATGAACACTGAAGCTTTCTTT
TRBJ2-7 | few | TRBV6-4 | - | CASRYGRGYEQYF | TGTGCCAGCAGGTACGGACGGGGCTACGAGCAGTACTTC
TRBJ1-6 | - | TRBV7-9 | - | CASSLGDSPLHF | TGTGCCAGCAGCTTGGGAGATTCACCCCTCCACTTT
TRBJ2-1 | once | TRBV9 | TRBD2 | CASSIGLAYEQFF | TGTGCCAGCAGCATCGGACTAGCGTATGAGCAGTTCTTC
TRBJ2-3 | - | TRBV7-8 | - | CASSLVLGESTQYF | TGTGCCAGCAGCTTAGTATTGGGAGAAAGTACGCAGTATTTT
TRBJ2-6 | - | TRBV5-6 | - | CASSPEVSGANVLTF | TGTGCCAGCAGCCCTGAGGTGTCTGGGGCCAACGTCCTGACTTTC
TRBJ1-5 | - | TRBV7-2 | TRBD1 | CASSGPRDRGRQNQPQHF | TGTGCCAGCAGCGGCCCGCGGGACAGAGGACGGCAAAATCAGCCCCAGCATTTT
TRBJ2-7 | - | TRBV27 | - | CASSPRSIYEQYF | TGTGCCAGCAGCCCACGTAGTATCTACGAGCAGTACTTC
TRBJ2-1 | - | TRBV6-4 | TRBD2 | CASSGYSSGSQSEQFF | TGTGCCAGCAGTGGTTATTCTAGCGGGAGCCAGAGTGAGCAGTTCTTC
TRBJ1-1 | once | TRBV18 | TRBD1 | CASSPLGQGTEAFF | TGTGCCAGCTCACCACTAGGACAGGGCACTGAAGCTTTCTTT
TRBJ2-1 | - | TRBV11-2 | TRBD2 | CASSLDRTSGIFNEQFF | TGTGCCAGCAGCTTAGATAGGACTAGCGGGATATTTAATGAGCAGTTCTTC